This passage covers 25 T cell receptor beta chains from one sample sequenced in a study of Ad26.COV2.S vaccination and SARS-CoV-2 variants (dated by TCRdb to the early 2020s). Libraries were built with the immunoSEQ multiplex PCR assay. What TCRdb holds here is the immuneACCESS table cut down to in-frame rearrangements. Part of the clones is not present; checked against another copy, under half of the missing clones reflect an unresolved V gene, and the others are unexplained. Here the sample has about 250,000 clones; around nine tenths occur a single time. The top ten constitute about 2.8% of the sample. Taken with the paper, the label for treatment or condition translates to: some 20 received Ad26.COV2.S at low or high dose, single or two shots; roughly five received placebo; per-sample allocation not given. For vaccine and placebo recipients, the sequenced repertoires came from samples collected on day 63 after the first injection.

The input for sequencing was peripheral blood, taken in a trial of Ad26.COV2.S vaccine versus placebo. The receptors shown here come from a person between 18 and 65 years old who received the Ad26.COV2.S COVID-19 vaccine or a placebo.

The chain uses TRBV9 and TRBJ1-1; D remains ambiguous. The CDR3 length is 14 residues. Trimming cost V 4 bases and J 1 base, with 11 bases left between them. Germline V gene sequence: CDR1 SGDLS, CDR2 YYNGEE. The CDR3 DNA sequence: TGTGCCAGCAGCCACGGTCTCCAGAACACTGAAGCTTTCTTT. Amino acid sequence: CASSHGLQNTEAFF.

V and J are TRBV19 and TRBJ2-5, with 8 bases aligning to TRBD2. Trimming took 2 bases from V and 1 from J; bases not matched to a gene: 18. The CDR3 length is 20 residues. CDR1 is LNHDA, CDR2 SQIVND, per germline (reference sequence). CDR3: CASSIYSATGGPKGQETQYF. In DNA form, the CDR3 reads TGTGCCAGTAGTATATATTCCGCGACGGGGGGGCCAAAGGGCCAAGAGACCCAGTACTTC.

In DNA form, the CDR3 reads TGTGCCAGCAGCGTAGCTAGGGGGCCGGCATCACCCCTCCACTTT. Encoded protein: CASSVARGPASPLHF. The chain employs TRBV9 and TRBJ1-6, with 7 bases aligning to TRBD1. This CDR3 has 15 residues. V was clipped by 0 bases and J by 10 bases; unmatched bases: 7. The germline CDR1 and CDR2 sequences are SGDLS and YYNGEE.

At least ten counts were recorded for this clone. The chain uses TRBV6-5 and TRBJ1-3; tentative D call: TRBD1 (5 bases). The germline gives CDR1 MNHEY, CDR2 SVGAGI. This CDR3 spans 14 amino acids. V was cut by 6 bases and J by 1 base, with 10 bases left in between. CDR3 sequence (DNA): TGTGCCAGCAGCCAGGGCATTTCTGGAAACACCATATATTTT. This translates into CASSQGISGNTIYF.

This clone was picked up a small number of times. This chain connects TRBV5-1 to TRBJ1-5; TRBD1 matches 8 bases. This CDR3 has 17 residues. After removal of 0 bases from V and 0 bases from J, the junction contained 5 bases not matched to a gene. The germline gives CDR1 SGHRS, CDR2 YFSETQ. CDR3 DNA: TGCGCCAGCAGCTTGGGGCCACAGGGGGATAGCAATCAGCCCCAGCATTTT. Translated, it gives CASSLGPQGDSNQPQHF.

This clone was counted only a few times. The genes are TRBV19 and TRBJ1-5; no firm D call. The CDR3 runs 15 residues. Germline V gene data show CDR1 as LNHDA and CDR2 as SQIVND (reference sequence). The ends were cut back, 3 bases at V and 4 bases at J, with 13 bases in the middle. CDR3 sequence (DNA): TGTGCCAGTAGTATTCGGGCAGGCGTTAATCAGCCCCAGCATTTT. It specifies CASSIRAGVNQPQHF.

The V gene is TRBV9, the J gene TRBJ1-2, with D possibly being TRBD1 (5 bases). Germline V gene data show CDR1 as SGDLS and CDR2 as YYNGEE. V lost 0 bases and J 3 bases, leaving 18 bases between the germline ends. There are 17 residues in the CDR3. The DNA for the CDR3 is TGTGCCAGCAGCGTAGCGACAGAACCTCTGACGGACTATGGCTACACCTTC. It encodes CASSVATEPLTDYGYTF.

The rearrangement links TRBV4-2 to TRBJ1-6; TRBD1 aligns across 9 bases. With V trimmed by 1 base and J by 0 bases, 10 bases remained unmatched. The CDR3 covers 20 residues. Germline lookup yields CDR1 LGHNA and CDR2 YNFKEQ. In DNA, the CDR3 is TGTGCCAGCAGCCAAGTGGGGACAGGGAAAATCAGCTCCTATAATTCACCCCTCCACTTT. It encodes CASSQVGTGKISSYNSPLHF.

V gene TRBV9 combines with J gene TRBJ2-7; TRBD2 is a possible D gene (6 bases). The length of the CDR3 is 14 residues. The ends were cut back, 4 bases at V and 5 bases at J, with 16 bases in the middle. Germline assignment: CDR1 SGDLS and CDR2 YYNGEE. The CDR3 bases are TGTGCCAGCAGCATCCTAGGCGGGGTCGACGAGCAGTACTTC. This codes for CASSILGGVDEQYF.

The genes are TRBV3-1 (or the pseudogene TRBV3-2) and TRBJ2-3; TRBD2 is a possible D gene (6 bases). The germline V gene has CDR1 LGHDT and CDR2 YNNKEL (reference sequence). The V gene lost 1 base and the J gene lost 2 bases, with 10 bases spanning the gap. The CDR3 contains 15 residues. The DNA for the CDR3 is TGTGCCAGCAGCCAAGTTGGCGGGGACACAGATACGCAGTATTTT. The encoded protein is CASSQVGGDTDTQYF.

The CDR3 spells CASSKEEGSRAEQYV. CDR3 DNA sequence: TGTGCCAGCAGCAAAGAAGAGGGAAGCCGGGCCGAGCAGTACGTC. V usage is TRBV21-1 and J usage is TRBJ2-7; the tabulated D call, TRBD2, remains unverified against the DNA. TRBV21-1 constitutes a pseudogene. This CDR3 comprises 15 residues.

The rearrangement uses TRBV5-1 and TRBJ2-5; TRBD2 might be the D (5 bases). Per germline, CDR1 SGHRS and CDR2 YFSETQ. The CDR3 totals 14 residues. Between the trimmed V and J ends, which lost 1 base and 1 base, there was a span of 8 bases. The DNA for the CDR3 is TGCGCCAGCAGCTTGAATGCGGGCCAAGAGACCCAGTACTTC. Its translation is CASSLNAGQETQYF.

This clone was seen only once. The chain carries TRBV7-8 and TRBJ1-5, with no clear D. This CDR3 region has 16 residues. Trimming shortened V by 0 bases and J by 0 bases, and 9 bases separated the two germline ends. CDR1 and CDR2 (germline): SGHVS, FQNEAQ. DNA of the CDR3: TGTGCCAGCAGCTTAGCGGGATTCAATAGCAATCAGCCCCAGCATTTT. It is translated as CASSLAGFNSNQPQHF. Full variable domain (missing parts from reference TRBV7-8 and TRBJ1-5): GAGVSQSPRYKVAKRGQDVALRCDPISGHVSLFWYQQALGQGPEFLTYFQNEAQLDKSGLPSDRFFAERPEGSVSTLKIQRTQQEDSAVYLCASSLAGFNSNQPQHFGDGTRLSIL.

This chain's CDR3 is CASTQTGADRPLHF. For the CDR3, the DNA is TGTGCCAGCACCCAGACAGGGGCGGACAGACCCCTCCACTTT. The chain combines TRBV27 with TRBJ1-6, with TRBD1 identical over 8 bases. With V trimmed by 7 bases and J by 12 bases, 11 bases remained unmatched. CDR1 and CDR2 (germline): MNHEY, SMNVEV (reference sequence). This CDR3 spans 14 amino acids.

The gene calls are TRBV14 and TRBJ2-4, with D maybe TRBD2 (6 bases). Germline CDR1 SGHDN, CDR2 FVKESK. V shed 4 bases and J shed 0 bases, with 10 bases lying between them. The CDR3 has 15 amino acids. The CDR3: CASSLAGLAKNIQYF. The CDR3 DNA sequence: TGTGCCAGCAGCCTTGCGGGACTAGCCAAAAACATTCAGTACTTC. Combining the CDR3 with reference TRBV14 and TRBJ2-4 gives the whole variable domain EAGVTQFPSHSVIEKGQTVTLRCDPISGHDNLYWYRRVMGKEIKFLLHFVKESKQDESGMPNNRFLAERTGGTYSTLKVQPAELEDSGVYFCASSLAGLAKNIQYFGAGTRLSVL.

This sequence joins TRBV18 and TRBJ1-2; 9 nucleotides match TRBD1. The V gene end was trimmed by 5 bases and the J gene end by 4 bases; junction bases not matched to a gene: 8. CDR1 and CDR2 from the germline V gene are KGHSH and LQKENI. The CDR3 totals 15 residues. The CDR3 protein is CASSSGQGMGYGYTF. The CDR3, as DNA: TGTGCCAGCTCATCCGGACAGGGGATGGGCTATGGCTACACCTTC. The variable domain in full, completed from reference TRBV18 and TRBJ1-2, reads NAGVMQNPRHLVRRRGQEARLRCSPMKGHSHVYWYRQLPEEGLKFMVYLQKENIIDESGMPKERFSAEFPKEGPSILRIQQVVRGDSAAYFCASSSGQGMGYGYTFGSGTRLTVV.

J is TRBJ2-1 and V is TRBV6-2 or TRBV6-3; 10 bases fit TRBD1. CDR3 length equals 15 residues. CDR1 and CDR2 (germline): MNHEY, SVGEGT. J was trimmed by 0 bases and V by 4 bases; bases with no gene match: 0. CDR3: CASSWTGGSYNEQFF. The CDR3 DNA sequence: TGTGCCAGCAGTTGGACAGGGGGCTCCTACAATGAGCAGTTCTTC.

V usage is TRBV5-8 and J usage is TRBJ2-3, with D maybe TRBD1 (5 bases). The CDR3 length is 15 residues. The ends were cut back, 0 bases at V and 2 bases at J, with 10 bases in the middle. The germline gives CDR1 SGHTS, CDR2 YDEGEE. CDR3 in DNA: TGTGCCAGCAGCTTGGTCCAGGGCCCCACAGATACGCAGTATTTT. Protein product: CASSLVQGPTDTQYF.

This clone was counted ten times or more. This sequence joins TRBV4-2 and TRBJ1-3; D might be TRBD1 (5 bases). Germline loops: CDR1 LGHNA, CDR2 YNFKEQ. The V and J ends lost 0 bases and 2 bases respectively, with 11 bases between them. This CDR3 contains 16 residues. DNA for the CDR3: TGTGCCAGCAGCCAAGATTTTGGCAGGGCTGGAAACACCATATATTTT. It codes for CASSQDFGRAGNTIYF.

The rearrangement uses TRBV27 and TRBJ2-2; D is ambiguous. V shed 8 bases and J shed 7 bases, with 17 bases lying between them. Germline CDR1 MNHEY, CDR2 SMNVEV (reference sequence). This CDR3 contains 14 residues. CDR3 in DNA: TGTGCCAGCGGAGTTCGAACGGTCCTCGGGGAGCTGTTTTTT. It encodes CASGVRTVLGELFF.

The rearrangement links TRBV24-1 to TRBJ2-3; 9 bases match TRBD1. The V gene end was trimmed by 10 bases and the J gene end by 8 bases; junction bases not matched to a gene: 12. Germline assignment: CDR1 KGHDR and CDR2 SFDVKD. CDR3 size: 14 residues. The CDR3 bases are TGTGCCACGGCGCCGGGACAGGGAGGGTCTACGCAGTATTTT. As protein: CATAPGQGGSTQYF.

The V gene is TRBV7-2, the J gene TRBJ2-3; TRBD2 agrees at 11 bases. The CDR3 spans 18 residues. Unmatched junction bases numbered 8, after V lost 1 base and J lost 2 bases. Germline V gives CDR1 SGHTA, CDR2 FQGNSA. The CDR3 reads CASSLDWGLAAPTDTQYF. CDR3 nucleotides: TGTGCCAGCAGCTTAGACTGGGGACTAGCGGCCCCCACAGATACGCAGTATTTT.

The rearrangement joins TRBV14 to TRBJ2-1, with D unclear. The CDR3 has 13 residues. The germline CDR1 and CDR2 sequences are SGHDN and FVKESK. Trimming took 4 bases from V and 10 from J, leaving 14 bases between them. CDR3: CASSRGRPGEQFF. The CDR3 DNA sequence: TGTGCCAGCAGCCGAGGCAGGCCGGGCGAGCAGTTCTTC.

The chain combines TRBV20-1 with TRBJ1-1; tentatively, D is TRBD1 (5 bases). V lost 3 bases, J lost 11 bases, and 13 bases lay in between. CDR1 and CDR2 (germline): DFQATT, SNEGSKA (reference sequence). This CDR3 is built from 11 residues. The CDR3 sequence is CSARSARGAFF. In DNA form, the CDR3 reads TGCAGTGCTAGGTCGGCTCGGGGGGCTTTCTTT.

The sample holds one count of this clone. This rearrangement joins TRBV7-6 to TRBJ2-2; D is possibly TRBD2 (5 bases). Looked up from germline, CDR1 is SGHVS and CDR2 is FNYEAQ. V lost 9 bases and J 0 bases, leaving 14 bases between the germline ends. The CDR3 has 15 residues. CDR3 loop: CASSGVVANTGELFF. The CDR3, as DNA: TGTGCCAGTTCCGGGGTCGTCGCGAACACCGGGGAGCTGTTTTTT.